Detailed here is one T cell receptor (beta chain). The sample belongs to a study of blood T cell repertoires in COVID-19. In the study overall: There were acute and convalescent COVID-19 samples, and they came from the United States, Italy and Spain.

The data were produced by immunoSEQ multiplex PCR, yet TCRdb's version contains in-frame clones alone and is incomplete. This sample has about 300,000 clones; roughly 90% occur once, and the top ten carry about 5.2%. Participants, roughly 18 to 100 years old, spanned approximately 25 US areas. Cohort assignment relied on participant-reported clinical history. Recovered status applied to Cohort 3 donors who had two consecutive negative PCRs. It also applied to those with clearance or with symptom resolution. This CDR3 is 16 amino acids long. Germline CDR1 and CDR2: LNHNV and YYDKDF (reference sequence). V was trimmed by 5 bases and J by 5 bases, leaving 21 bases between them.

Material for sequencing was PBMCs or T cells enriched from blood (not recorded which). The chain links TRBV15 to TRBJ2-5; possible D gene TRBD2, 6 bases. The TCR sequence derives from a man in his sixties who had recovered from COVID-19. CDR3 nucleotide sequence: TGTGCCACCAGCGATCGCGGGAAGGGGCATCGGGAGACCCAGTACTTC. Translating it yields CATSDRGKGHRETQYF.